Here is one TCR beta chain with its context. Its antigen is undetermined. The data originate from a study of CD8+ T cells in alopecia areata. Findings and caveats of the study: Affected lesional scalp, above all in alopecia totalis/universalis, was more clonal than normal scalp.

V lost 0 bases to trimming and J lost 3 bases; unmatched junction nucleotides: 1. The germline CDR1 and CDR2 sequences are LGHNA and YNFKEQ. This CDR3 is 16 amino acids long. It was cDNA, reverse transcribed from extracted RNA, that served as the sequencing template. Assay used: immunoSEQ multiplex PCR; TCRdb lists only in-frame clones, some missing. Here the sample spans fewer than 110,000 clones, about four fifths being singletons. Treatment here: oral pan-JAK inhibitor, 5-10 mg twice daily. From alopecia areata patients, lesional scalp punch biopsies and peripheral blood were collected. The sample was CD8+ T cells sorted from blood, taken at week 24, from a patient treated with tofacitinib. The chain links TRBV4-2 to TRBJ2-1, with TRBD2 identical over 11 bases. This sequence originates from a human donor with alopecia areata. The CDR3 loop is CASSQETSGNYNEQFF. The CDR3 DNA follows: TGTGCCAGCAGCCAAGAGACTAGCGGGAACTACAATGAGCAGTTCTTC.